This T cell receptor (beta chain) was captured by sequencing in a study of cytomegalovirus exposure and HLA in healthy donors. V shed 4 bases and J 5 bases; nucleotides not matched to a gene: 18. The CDR3 runs to 19 residues. Germline-derived CDR1 and CDR2 are SNHLY and FYNNEI. Notes on this clone: Its cognate antigen is unknown.

Overall study findings and caveats: TCR beta sequences numbering roughly 16,000 were associated with HLA alleles at 0.05 false discovery rate in a later analysis.

PCR was performed using 60 Vbeta and 13 Jbeta primers. Produced via immunoSEQ multiplex PCR; TCRdb's table is partial and in-frame only. The table has 150,000 to 200,000 clones, 80% to 90% seen once. The receptor was isolated from a woman aged 18-30 years in good health and CMV-seropositive. The gene calls are TRBV2 and TRBJ2-4; 9 bases align to TRBD2. Material: PBMCs. The CDR3 spells CASSVGSPFSGGIENIQYF. CDR3 in DNA: TGTGCCAGCAGTGTGGGGTCCCCTTTTAGCGGGGGAATCGAAAACATTCAGTACTTC. The full variable domain, its missing parts supplied by reference TRBV2 and TRBJ2-4, is EPEVTQTPSHQVTQMGQEVILRCVPISNHLYFYWYRQILGQKVEFLVSFYNNEISEKSEIFDDQFSVERPDGSNFTLKIRSTKLEDSAMYFCASSVGSPFSGGIENIQYFGAGTRLSVL.